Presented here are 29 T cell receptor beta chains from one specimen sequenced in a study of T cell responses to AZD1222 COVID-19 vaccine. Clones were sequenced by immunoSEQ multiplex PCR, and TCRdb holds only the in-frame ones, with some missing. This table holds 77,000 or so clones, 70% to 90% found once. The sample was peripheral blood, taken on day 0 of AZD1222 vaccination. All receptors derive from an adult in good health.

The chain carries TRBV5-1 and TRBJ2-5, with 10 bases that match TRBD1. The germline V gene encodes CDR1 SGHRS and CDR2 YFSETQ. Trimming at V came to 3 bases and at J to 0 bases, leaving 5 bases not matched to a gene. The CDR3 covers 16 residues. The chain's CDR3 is CASSYPGQGYQETQYF. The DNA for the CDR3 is TGCGCCAGCAGCTACCCGGGACAGGGGTACCAAGAGACCCAGTACTTC.

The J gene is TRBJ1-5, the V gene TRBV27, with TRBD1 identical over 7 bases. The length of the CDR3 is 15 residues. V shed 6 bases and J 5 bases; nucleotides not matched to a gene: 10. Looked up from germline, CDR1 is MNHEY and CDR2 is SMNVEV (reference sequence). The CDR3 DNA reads TGTGCCAGCAGATCAAACGACAGGGTCTATCAGCCCCAGCATTTT. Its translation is CASRSNDRVYQPQHF.

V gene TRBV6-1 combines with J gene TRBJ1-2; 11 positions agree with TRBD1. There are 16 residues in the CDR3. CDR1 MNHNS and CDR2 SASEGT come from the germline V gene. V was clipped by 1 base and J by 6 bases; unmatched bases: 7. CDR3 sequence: CASSEGSWTGGDGYTF. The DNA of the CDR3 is TGTGCCAGCAGTGAAGGAAGTTGGACAGGGGGCGATGGCTACACCTTC.

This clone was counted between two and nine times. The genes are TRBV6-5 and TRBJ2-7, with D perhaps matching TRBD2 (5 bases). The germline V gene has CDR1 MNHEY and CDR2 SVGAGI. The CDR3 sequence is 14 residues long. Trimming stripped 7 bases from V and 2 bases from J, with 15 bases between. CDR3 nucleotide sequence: TGTGCCAGCACTCTAGGGAGTCGCCCCTACGAGCAGTACTTC. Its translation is CASTLGSRPYEQYF.

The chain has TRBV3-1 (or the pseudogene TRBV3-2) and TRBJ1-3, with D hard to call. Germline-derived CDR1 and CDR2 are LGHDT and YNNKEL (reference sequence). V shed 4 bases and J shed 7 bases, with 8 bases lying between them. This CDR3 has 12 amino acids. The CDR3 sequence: CASSLVANTIYF. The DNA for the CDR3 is TGTGCCAGCAGCCTGGTAGCTAACACCATATATTTT.

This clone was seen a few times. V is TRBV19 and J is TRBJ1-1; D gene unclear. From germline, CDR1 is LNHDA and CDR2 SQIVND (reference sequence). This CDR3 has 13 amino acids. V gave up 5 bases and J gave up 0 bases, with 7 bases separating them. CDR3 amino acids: CASSWGLNTEAFF. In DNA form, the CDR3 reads TGTGCCAGTAGTTGGGGATTGAACACTGAAGCTTTCTTT.

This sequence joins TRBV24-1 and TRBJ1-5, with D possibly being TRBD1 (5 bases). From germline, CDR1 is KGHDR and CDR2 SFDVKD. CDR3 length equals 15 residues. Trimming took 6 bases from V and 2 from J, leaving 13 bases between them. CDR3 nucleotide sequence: TGTGCCACCAGTCCAGGGAGGTATGGCAATCAGCCCCAGCATTTT. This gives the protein CATSPGRYGNQPQHF.

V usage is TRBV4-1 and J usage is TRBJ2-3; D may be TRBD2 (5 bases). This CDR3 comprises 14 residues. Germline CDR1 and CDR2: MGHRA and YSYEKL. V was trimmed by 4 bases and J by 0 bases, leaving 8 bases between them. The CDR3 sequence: CASSRRTSTDTQYF. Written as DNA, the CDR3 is TGCGCCAGCAGCCGTCGGACTAGCACAGATACGCAGTATTTT.

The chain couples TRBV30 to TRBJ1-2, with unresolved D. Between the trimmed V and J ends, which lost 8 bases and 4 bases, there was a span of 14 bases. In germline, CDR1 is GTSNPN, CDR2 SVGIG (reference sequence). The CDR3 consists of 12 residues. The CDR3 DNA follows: TGTGCCAGGATGTGGGTACCCTATGGCTACACCTTC. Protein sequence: CARMWVPYGYTF.

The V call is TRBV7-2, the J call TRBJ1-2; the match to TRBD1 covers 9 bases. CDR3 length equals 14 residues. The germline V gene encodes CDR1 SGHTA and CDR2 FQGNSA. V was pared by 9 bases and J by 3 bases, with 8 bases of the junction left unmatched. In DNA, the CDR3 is TGTGCCAGTGCCTCGGACAGGGGACACTATGGCTACACCTTC. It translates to CASASDRGHYGYTF. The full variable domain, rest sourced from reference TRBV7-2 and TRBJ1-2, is GAGVSQSPSNKVTEKGKDVELRCDPISGHTALYWYRQSLGQGLEFLIYFQGNSAPDKSGLPSDRFSAERTGGSVSTLTIQRTQQEDSAVYLCASASDRGHYGYTFGSGTRLTVV.

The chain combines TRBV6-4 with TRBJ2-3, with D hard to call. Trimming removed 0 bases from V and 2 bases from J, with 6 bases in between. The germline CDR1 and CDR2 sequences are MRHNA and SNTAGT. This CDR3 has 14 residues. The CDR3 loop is CASSDSWSTDTQYF. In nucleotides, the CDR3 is TGTGCCAGCAGTGACTCCTGGTCCACAGATACGCAGTATTTT.

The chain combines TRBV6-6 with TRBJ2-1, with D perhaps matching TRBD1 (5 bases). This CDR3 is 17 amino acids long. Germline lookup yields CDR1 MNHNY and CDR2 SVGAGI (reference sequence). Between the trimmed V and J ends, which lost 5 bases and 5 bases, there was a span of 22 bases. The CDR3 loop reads CASSLGYRLSSDNEQFF. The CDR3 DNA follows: TGTGCCAGCAGTCTAGGATACAGGTTATCGTCAGACAATGAGCAGTTCTTC.

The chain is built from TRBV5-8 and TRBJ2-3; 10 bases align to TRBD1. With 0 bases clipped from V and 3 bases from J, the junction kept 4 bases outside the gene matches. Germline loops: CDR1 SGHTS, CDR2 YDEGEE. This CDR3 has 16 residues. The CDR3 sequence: CASSLGDRGSTDTQYF. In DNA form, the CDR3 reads TGTGCCAGCAGCTTGGGGGACAGGGGTTCTACAGATACGCAGTATTTT.

CDR3 amino acids: CASSSLLLSSGSRTDTQYF. The CDR3 bases are TGTGCCAGCAGCTCCCTTCTATTGTCGAGCGGGAGTAGGACAGATACGCAGTATTTT. The genes are TRBV7-9 and TRBJ2-3; TRBD2 matches 8 bases. The CDR3 consists of 19 residues. Trimming at V came to 4 bases and at J to 3 bases, leaving 18 bases not matched to a gene. Looked up from germline, CDR1 is SEHNR and CDR2 is FQNEAQ (reference sequence).

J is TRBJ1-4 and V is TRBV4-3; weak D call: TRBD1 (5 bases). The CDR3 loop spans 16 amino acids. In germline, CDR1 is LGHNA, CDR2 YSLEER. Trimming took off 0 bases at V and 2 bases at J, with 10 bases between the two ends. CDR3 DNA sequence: TGCGCCAGCAGCCAAGACCCTCGGGGGACTAATGAAAAACTGTTTTTT. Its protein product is CASSQDPRGTNEKLFF.

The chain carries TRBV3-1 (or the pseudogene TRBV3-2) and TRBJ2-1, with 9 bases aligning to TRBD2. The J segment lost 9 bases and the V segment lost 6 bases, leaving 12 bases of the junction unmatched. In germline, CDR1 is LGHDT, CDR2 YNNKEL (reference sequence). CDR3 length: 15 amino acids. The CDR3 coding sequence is TGTGCCAGCAGTGCCGGGACTAGCTATTTTGGTGAGCAGTTCTTC. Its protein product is CASSAGTSYFGEQFF.

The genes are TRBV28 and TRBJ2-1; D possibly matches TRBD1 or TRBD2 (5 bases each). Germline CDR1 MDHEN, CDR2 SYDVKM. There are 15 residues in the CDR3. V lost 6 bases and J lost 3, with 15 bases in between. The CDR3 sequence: CASRGTEGHYNEQFF. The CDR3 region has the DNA TGTGCCAGCAGGGGGACCGAAGGACACTACAATGAGCAGTTCTTC.

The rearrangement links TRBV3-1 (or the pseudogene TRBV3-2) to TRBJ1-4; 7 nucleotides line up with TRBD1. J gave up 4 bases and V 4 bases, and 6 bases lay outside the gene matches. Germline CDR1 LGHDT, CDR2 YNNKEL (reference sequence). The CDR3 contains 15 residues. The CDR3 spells CASSLRGSFNEKLFF. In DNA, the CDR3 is TGTGCCAGCAGCCTCAGGGGGTCCTTTAATGAAAAACTGTTTTTT.

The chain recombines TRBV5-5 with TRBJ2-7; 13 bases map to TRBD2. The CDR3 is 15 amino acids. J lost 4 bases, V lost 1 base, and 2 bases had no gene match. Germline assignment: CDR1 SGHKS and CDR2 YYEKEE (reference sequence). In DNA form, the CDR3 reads TGTGCCAGCAGCTTGACTAGCGGGAGGGTTTACGAGCAGTACTTC. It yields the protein CASSLTSGRVYEQYF. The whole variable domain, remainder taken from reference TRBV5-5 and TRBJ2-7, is DAGVTQSPTHLIKTRGQQVTLRCSPISGHKSVSWYQQVLGQGPQFIFQYYEKEERGRGNFPDRFSARQFPNYSSELNVNALLLGDSALYLCASSLTSGRVYEQYFGPGTRLTVT.

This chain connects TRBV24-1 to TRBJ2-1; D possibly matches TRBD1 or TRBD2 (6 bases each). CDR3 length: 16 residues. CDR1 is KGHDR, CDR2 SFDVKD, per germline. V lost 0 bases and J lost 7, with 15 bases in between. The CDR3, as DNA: TGTGCCACCAGTGATTTGTCAGGGGACTTGAGGAATGAGCAGTTCTTC. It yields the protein CATSDLSGDLRNEQFF.

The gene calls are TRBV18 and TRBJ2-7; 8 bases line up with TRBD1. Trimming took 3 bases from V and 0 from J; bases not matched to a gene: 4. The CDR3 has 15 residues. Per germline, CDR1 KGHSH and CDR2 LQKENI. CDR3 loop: CASSPPGQASYEQYF. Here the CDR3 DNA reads TGTGCCAGCTCACCGCCGGGACAGGCCTCCTACGAGCAGTACTTC.

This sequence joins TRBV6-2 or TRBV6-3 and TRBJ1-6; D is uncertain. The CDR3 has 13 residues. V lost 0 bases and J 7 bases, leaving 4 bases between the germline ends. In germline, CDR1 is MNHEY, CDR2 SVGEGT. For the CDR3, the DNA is TGTGCCAGCAGTTACTCCGGGAATTCACCCCTCCACTTT. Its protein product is CASSYSGNSPLHF.

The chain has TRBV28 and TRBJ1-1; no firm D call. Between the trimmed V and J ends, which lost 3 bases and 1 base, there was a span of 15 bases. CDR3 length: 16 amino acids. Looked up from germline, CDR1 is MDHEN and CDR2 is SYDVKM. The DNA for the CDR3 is TGTGCCAGCAGTTTGACATTTGAAGGGTCGAACACTGAAGCTTTCTTT. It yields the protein CASSLTFEGSNTEAFF. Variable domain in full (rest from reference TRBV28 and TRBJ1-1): DVKVTQSSRYLVKRTGEKVFLECVQDMDHENMFWYRQDPGLGLRLIYFSYDVKMKEKGDIPEGYSVSREKKERFSLILESASTNQTSMYLCASSLTFEGSNTEAFFGQGTRLTVV.

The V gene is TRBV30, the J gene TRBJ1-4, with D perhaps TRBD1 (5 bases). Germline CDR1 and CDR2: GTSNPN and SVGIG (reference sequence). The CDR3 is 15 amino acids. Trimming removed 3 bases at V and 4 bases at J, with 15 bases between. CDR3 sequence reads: CAWRDVATDNEKLFF. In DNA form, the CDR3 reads TGTGCCTGGAGGGATGTCGCGACAGATAATGAAAAACTGTTTTTT.

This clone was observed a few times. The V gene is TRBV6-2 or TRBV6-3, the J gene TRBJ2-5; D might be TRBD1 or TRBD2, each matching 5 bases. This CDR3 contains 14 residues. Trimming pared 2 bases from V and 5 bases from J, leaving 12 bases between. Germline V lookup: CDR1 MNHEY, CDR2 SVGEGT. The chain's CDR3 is CASSYGTEEETQYF. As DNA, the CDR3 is TGTGCCAGCAGTTACGGGACGGAGGAGGAGACCCAGTACTTC.

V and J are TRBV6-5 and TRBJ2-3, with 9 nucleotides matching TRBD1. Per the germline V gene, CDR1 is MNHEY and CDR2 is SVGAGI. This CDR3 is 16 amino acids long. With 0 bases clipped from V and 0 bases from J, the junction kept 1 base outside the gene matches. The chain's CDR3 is CASSYSGQGSTDTQYF. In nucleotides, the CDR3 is TGTGCCAGCAGTTACTCCGGACAGGGGAGCACAGATACGCAGTATTTT.

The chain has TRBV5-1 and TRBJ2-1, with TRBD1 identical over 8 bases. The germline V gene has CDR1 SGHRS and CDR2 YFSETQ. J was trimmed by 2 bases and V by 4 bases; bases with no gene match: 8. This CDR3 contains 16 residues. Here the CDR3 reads CASSPQGATPYNEQFF. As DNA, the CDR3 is TGCGCCAGCAGCCCGCAGGGGGCAACTCCCTACAATGAGCAGTTCTTC.

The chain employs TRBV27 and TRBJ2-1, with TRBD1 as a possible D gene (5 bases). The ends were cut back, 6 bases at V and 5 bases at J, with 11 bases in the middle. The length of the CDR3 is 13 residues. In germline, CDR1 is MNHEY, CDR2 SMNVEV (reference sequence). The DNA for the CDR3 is TGTGCCAGCAGATTCCAGGGCAACAATGAGCAGTTCTTC. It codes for CASRFQGNNEQFF.

CDR3 nucleotides: TGTGCCAGTAGTCGGGACAGGGGGCCAGATACGCAGTATTTT. Amino acids: CASSRDRGPDTQYF. The V call is TRBV19, the J call TRBJ2-3, with 12 bases lining up with TRBD1. CDR3 length: 14 amino acids. Per germline, CDR1 LNHDA and CDR2 SQIVND (reference sequence). V shed 5 bases, J shed 4 bases, and the junction held 1 base outside the gene matches.